Included here is one T cell receptor (beta chain) sequence, with context. TCRdb's table, derived via immunoSEQ multiplex PCR, lists solely in-frame clones and lacks some. The sample shows about 1.1 million clones, around 77% of them seen only once. These data belong to a study of shared clonotypes between healthy human individuals. The CDR3 is 16 residues long. Germline V gene data show CDR1 as SNHLY and CDR2 as FYNNEI. The ends were cut back, 4 bases at V and 7 bases at J, with 20 bases in the middle. The chain employs TRBV2 and TRBJ1-5; D gene ambiguous. The TCR comes from a man in his late teens or twenties in good health. Some clones in this sample may be carry-over from other donors' samples. The sequencing input was memory CD4+ T cells from PBMCs. Subset defined: CD45RA-negative fraction. CDR3: CASSVRFVVSGQPQHF. The DNA of the CDR3 is TGTGCCAGCAGTGTTAGATTCGTGGTCAGTGGGCAGCCCCAGCATTTT.